This TCR beta chain was recorded in a study of OX40 agonist ivuxolimab in advanced cancers. Study background: Partial responses were achieved by three patients: one hepatocellular carcinoma, two cutaneous melanoma.

Using immunoSEQ multiplex PCR, the repertoire was profiled, and TCRdb retains in-frame clones only, with some absent. This table has tens of thousands of clones, roughly 85% appearing once. Whole-study results and caveats: In general, CD8+ T cells held more expanded clones than CD4+ did, on average.

Turning to this clone: Its antigen is as yet unknown.

The CDR3 is 16 amino acids. Germline CDR1 reads MNHEY; CDR2 reads SMNVEV (reference sequence). Trimming removed 4 bases from V and 4 bases from J, with 19 bases in between. This chain joins TRBV27 and TRBJ2-5; D not certain. Material: CD4+ or CD8+ T cells sorted from blood, obtained in a trial of the OX40 agonist ivuxolimab. This TCR came from an adult with an advanced solid tumor such as melanoma, head and neck, liver or kidney cancer. CDR3 DNA: TGTGCCAGCAGTTCCGCGGTTGCCAGAAGGCCAGAGACCCAGTACTTC. Protein: CASSSAVARRPETQYF.